This T cell receptor (beta chain) was captured in a study of T cells in localized non-small cell lung cancer. TCRdb's copy holds only in-frame clones and misses some; the assay was immunoSEQ multiplex PCR. Altogether about 2,800 clones are present, approximately 20% being singletons, with the ten largest covering 24%. The germline gives CDR1 KGHSH, CDR2 LQKENI. The CDR3 contains 17 residues. Trimming at V came to 1 base and at J to 4 bases, leaving 7 bases not matched to a gene. This receptor was obtained from a male donor at least 60 years old with stage II squamous cell lung carcinoma. The genes are TRBV18 and TRBJ2-1; 10 positions match TRBD2. The sample was lung tumor tissue, taken before any cancer treatment. CDR3 region: CASSPRLAGVAYNEQFF. CDR3 bases: TGTGCCAGCTCACCACGGCTAGCGGGAGTAGCATACAATGAGCAGTTCTTC.